The present entry profiles one T cell receptor beta chain with its context. CDR1 and CDR2 (germline): SNHLY, FYNNEI. The CDR3 contains 14 residues. V lost 6 bases, J lost 7 bases, and 16 bases lay in between. The record originates from a study of identical twins. Template switching added a universal primer binding site, and final cDNA carried unique molecular identifiers. TCRdb ran MiXCR on the 5' RACE reads and lists one entry per CDR3 protein. The table lists hundreds of thousands of distinct CDR3 sequences, approximately 8.5% of them singletons. The sample was also reused in another study, on yellow fever vaccine responses in identical twins.

Sequenced: memory (CD45RO+) T cells sorted from blood. J is TRBJ1-5 and V is TRBV2; TRBD1 might be the D (5 bases). The receptor comes from a young woman in good health. CDR3 sequence reads: CASRIGQGTQPQHF. The CDR3, as DNA: TGTGCCAGCAGAATAGGGCAGGGAACCCAGCCCCAGCATTTT.